The 11 T cell receptor beta chains below come from one sample, sequenced in a study of regulatory T cells in long-lasting Graves disease. iRepertoire HTBI primers and Arm-PCR of CDR3 regions built TCR beta libraries. TCRdb used MiXCR to reprocess the multiplex PCR reads, holding one entry per CDR3 protein. The sample holds about 320,000 distinct CDR3 sequences, about a sixth seen once. Time point described: newly diagnosed GD, antithyroid drugs for less than 3 months. RNA from PBMCs was the source of the TCR library. Sequencing used peripheral blood mononuclear cells (PBMCs), obtained at new diagnosis, from a patient treated with antithyroid drugs. These receptors all come from a female donor with Graves disease.

This clonotype was counted ten times or more. This sequence joins TRBV28 and TRBJ2-7, with D perhaps matching TRBD2 (7 bases). Per germline, CDR1 MDHEN and CDR2 SYDVKM. Trimming shortened V by 7 bases and J by 6 bases, and 19 bases separated the two germline ends. The CDR3 totals 14 residues. The CDR3 DNA sequence: TGTGCCAGCACTAGCGGACAGTTCGTGTCCGAGCAGTACTTC. Translating gives CASTSGQFVSEQYF.

This clonotype was seen ten or more times. This chain connects TRBV7-9 to TRBJ2-1, with 7 bases lining up with TRBD1. Germline V gene data show CDR1 as SEHNR and CDR2 as FQNEAQ (reference sequence). There are 13 residues in the CDR3. With V trimmed by 3 bases and J by 7 bases, 3 bases remained unmatched. Here the CDR3 reads CASSFATGNEQFF. The CDR3 region has the DNA TGTGCCAGCAGCTTTGCGACAGGGAATGAGCAGTTCTTC. The full variable domain, in which reference TRBV7-9 and TRBJ2-1 provide the parts outside the CDR3, is DTGVSQNPRHKITKRGQNVTFRCDPISEHNRLYWYRQTLGQGPEFLTYFQNEAQLEKSRLLSDRFSAERPKGSFSTLEIQRTEQGDSAMYLCASSFATGNEQFFGPGTRLTVL.

The J gene is TRBJ2-4, the V gene TRBV13; 7 nucleotides agree with TRBD2. Germline V gene data show CDR1 as PRHDT and CDR2 as FYEKMQ (reference sequence). The junction had 6 bases not matched to a gene; V was cut back by 0 bases and J by 1 base. This CDR3 has 17 amino acids. CDR3 protein: CASSLGRGSRAKNIQYF. CDR3 coding DNA: TGTGCCAGCAGCTTAGGCCGCGGGAGTAGGGCCAAAAACATTCAGTACTTC. Combining the CDR3 with reference TRBV13 and TRBJ2-4 gives the whole variable domain AAGVIQSPRHLIKEKRETATLKCYPIPRHDTVYWYQQGPGQDPQFLISFYEKMQSDKGSIPDRFSAQQFSDYHSELNMSSLELGDSALYFCASSLGRGSRAKNIQYFGAGTRLSVL.

The table lists this clonotype with a few counts. The V gene is TRBV5-1, the J gene TRBJ2-5, with D perhaps TRBD1 (6 bases). Germline V lookup: CDR1 SGHRS, CDR2 YFSETQ. The CDR3 has 16 amino acids. Trimming removed 3 bases from V and 2 bases from J, with 17 bases in between. DNA for the CDR3: TGCGCCAGCAGCTCCCCCCAGGGGACGGGGCAAGAGACCCAGTACTTC. It specifies CASSSPQGTGQETQYF.

In this sample, this clonotype turned up a few times. The genes are TRBV6-4 and TRBJ2-2, with 10 positions matching TRBD2. There are 14 residues in the CDR3. Losses at the gene ends were 10 bases for V and 3 bases for J; bases not matched to a gene: 5. From germline, CDR1 is MRHNA and CDR2 SNTAGT. DNA of the CDR3: TGTGCCACCCAAGCGGGAGGGGACACCGGGGAGCTGTTTTTT. Protein: CATQAGGDTGELFF.

To note about this clonotype: A read error is likely here: a far larger clone is one base away. The CDR3 region is CATSGAARGNEQYF. CDR3 nucleotides: TGTGCCACCAGTGGGGCGGCCCGAGGGAATGAGCAGTACTTC. The V and J genes are TRBV24-1 and TRBJ2-7; weak D call: TRBD2 (5 bases). This CDR3 is built from 14 residues. Trimming cost V 5 bases and J 7 bases, with 17 bases left between them. Germline assignment: CDR1 KGHDR and CDR2 SFDVKD.

This clonotype was seen a single time. A much bigger clone sits one base away, suggesting this may be a read error. V usage is TRBV19 and J usage is TRBJ1-1, with D perhaps TRBD1 (6 bases). The CDR3 covers 17 residues. In germline, CDR1 is LNHDA, CDR2 SQIVND (reference sequence). The germline V and J ends were trimmed by 1 base and 3 bases, with 18 bases remaining between them. DNA for the CDR3: TGTGCCAGTAGTATAGTCCGGGGGGCTGGAGGGGACACTGAAGCTTTCTTT. It specifies CASSIVRGAGGDTEAFF. The complete variable domain, with remaining parts taken from reference TRBV19 and TRBJ1-1, reads DGGITQSPKYLFRKEGQNVTLSCEQNLNHDAMYWYRQDPGQGLRLIYYSQIVNDFQKGDIAEGYSVSREKKESFPLTVTSAQKNPTAFYLCASSIVRGAGGDTEAFFGQGTRLTVV.

Comment on this clonotype: The CDR3 end shows no conserved phenylalanine or tryptophan, and so a read error is likely. The V and J genes are TRBV5-6 and TRBJ1-1; D is undetermined. V dropped 1 base and J dropped 8 bases, with 9 bases sitting between them. CDR3 size: 12 residues. The germline V gene has CDR1 SGHDT and CDR2 YYEEEE. Here the CDR3 DNA reads TGTGCCAGCAGCTTGTTGTCGTCAGAAGCTTTCCTT. Translating it yields CASSLLSSEAFL.

This clonotype was recorded at least ten times. V is TRBV2 and J is TRBJ2-1, with 7 bases that match TRBD2. Germline V gives CDR1 SNHLY, CDR2 FYNNEI. Trimming cost V 6 bases and J 7 bases; bases outside gene matches: 6. CDR3 size: 13 residues. CDR3 sequence: CASRGSSGNEQFF. For the CDR3, the DNA is TGTGCCAGCAGGGGTTCTAGCGGAAATGAGCAGTTCTTC.

As for this clonotype: This likely came from a read error, as a far larger clone is one base away. The V call is TRBV12-3 or TRBV12-4, the J call TRBJ2-1, with 7 bases lining up with TRBD1. The J call may not be correct, given that the DNA end is closer to TRBJ2-7. The CDR3 runs 16 residues. CDR3 residues: CASSPPGQSLIDEQYF. CDR3 DNA: TGTGCCAGCAGTCCCCCGGGACAGAGTTTGATCGATGAGCAGTACTTC.

This clonotype has ten or more counts. V and J are TRBV7-2 and TRBJ1-1; weak D call: TRBD1 (5 bases). V shed 8 bases and J shed 6 bases, with 16 bases lying between them. Germline V lookup: CDR1 SGHTA, CDR2 FQGNSA. There are 13 residues in the CDR3. Here the CDR3 reads CASASGVAAEAFF. CDR3 DNA: TGTGCCAGCGCATCGGGGGTAGCGGCTGAAGCTTTCTTT. The full variable domain, rest sourced from reference TRBV7-2 and TRBJ1-1, is GAGVSQSPSNKVTEKGKDVELRCDPISGHTALYWYRQSLGQGLEFLIYFQGNSAPDKSGLPSDRFSAERTGGSVSTLTIQRTQQEDSAVYLCASASGVAAEAFFGQGTRLTVV.